This TCR beta chain was retrieved from a study of blood T cells in healthy people across ages. Germline V gene sequence: CDR1 SGHTA, CDR2 FQGNSA. This CDR3 comprises 16 residues. The V gene end was trimmed by 6 bases and the J gene end by 7 bases; junction bases not matched to a gene: 16. General study points: Compared with aged donors, long-lived donors showed fewer expanded clones, suggesting selection.

A second roughly 6 to 11 cycle PCR used barcoded and J-beta primers. TCRdb independently ran MiXCR on the 5' RACE reads; one entry per CDR3 protein. This sample has 850,000 or so distinct CDR3 sequences, with under 35% found just once. Only a few counts were recorded for this clonotype. Its antigen remains unidentified. This clone may be a read error of a much larger clone one base away. The material sequenced was blood. This receptor was obtained from a woman at least 80 years old in good health. The gene calls are TRBV7-2 and TRBJ2-7; 9 bases match TRBD2. The CDR3 bases are TGTGCCAGCAGTGCCCACCGCACTAGCGGGTACAATGAGCAGTACTTC. Encoded protein: CASSAHRTSGYNEQYF.